This T cell receptor (beta chain) derives from a study of blood T cell repertoires in COVID-19. One Seattle source followed patients from active infection through their disease course. Methods used by the authors: Using reference gene primer amplification, nucleated cell counts were estimated. TCRdb keeps only in-frame clones here, not all; method: immunoSEQ multiplex PCR. The V and J calls and the clone size are those of that table, but D and trimming were determined from the DNA. In the table there are a few hundred thousand clones, 80% to 90% of which are singletons. This CDR3 region has 17 residues. CDR1 SGDLS and CDR2 YYNGEE come from the germline V gene. J was trimmed by 0 bases and V by 4 bases; bases with no gene match: 9.

The chain is built from TRBV9 and TRBJ2-3; 9 nucleotides match TRBD2. The source is a woman of 80 years or more with COVID-19, enrolled during active disease. Sequencing was performed on peripheral blood. The CDR3 DNA reads TGTGCCAGCAGCAGTCTAGCGGGGCCTACTAGCACAGATACGCAGTATTTT. It specifies CASSSLAGPTSTDTQYF.